The rows below give T cell receptor beta chains drawn from one sample of a study of blood T cell repertoires in COVID-19. Profiling relied on immunoSEQ multiplex PCR, and the TCRdb table lists in-frame clones only, not all of them. The sample has about 72,000 clones, around nine tenths seen once; the top ten hold over 10%. The sample was peripheral blood. Source of these receptors: a woman aged 55-70 years with acute or convalescent COVID-19. Each CDR3 is given with its conserved first and last residue. The D gene is left open where the match is weak. Clone size is shown for a subset of rows, as once, few, many or a class of expanded clone.

D,J,size,V,DNA,CDR3
.,TRBJ2-1,.,TRBV27,TGTGCCAGCACTTCCAACGCGGGGCCCAATGAGCAGTTCTTC,CASTSNAGPNEQFF
.,TRBJ2-1,few,TRBV6-1,TGTGCCAGCAGTGAAATCGAAGCGAATGAGCAGTTCTTC,CASSEIEANEQFF
.,TRBJ1-2,few,TRBV19,TGTGCCAGTAGTATTGCGGGGGGCGAATATGGCTACACCTTC,CASSIAGGEYGYTF
.,TRBJ2-6,.,TRBV4-2,TGTGCCAGCAGCCACGGCGAGGTCTCTGGGGCCAACGTCCTGACTTTC,CASSHGEVSGANVLTF
.,TRBJ2-2,.,TRBV4-1,TGCGCCAGCAGCCGTACCGATGAGGGGGAGCTGTTTTTT,CASSRTDEGELFF
TRBD1,TRBJ1-5,.,TRBV7-8,TGTGCCAGCAGCTTAGAGGGCAGGGGGCTTCAGCCCCAGCATTTT,CASSLEGRGLQPQHF
TRBD2,TRBJ2-1,.,TRBV6-5,TGTGCCACCCGATTAGCGGGGGGTTCTGTTGAGCAGTTCTTC,CATRLAGGSVEQFF
.,TRBJ2-1,.,TRBV6-5,TGTGCCAGCAGTCGCGGGACTCCATATCCAGAGTTCTTC,CASSRGTPYPEFF
.,TRBJ2-7,.,TRBV5-4,TGTGCCAGCAGCTTGGCAGGCTCCTACGAGCAGTACTTC,CASSLAGSYEQYF
.,TRBJ1-1,.,TRBV19,TGTGCCAGTAGTTTCCGCGGAAACACTGAAGCTTTCTTT,CASSFRGNTEAFF
TRBD1,TRBJ2-7,few,TRBV10-3,TGTGCCATCAGTGAGTCTAGGGACAGGGTGGGCTACGAGCAGTACTTC,CAISESRDRVGYEQYF
.,TRBJ2-7,.,TRBV11-2,TGTGCCAGCAGTAGCCGCCTGAGCTCCTACGAGCAGTACTTC,CASSSRLSSYEQYF
.,TRBJ2-1,.,TRBV18,TGTGCCAGCTCACTGGCTAGTGGTGAGCAGTTCTTC,CASSLASGEQFF
TRBD1,TRBJ2-7,.,TRBV6-1,TGTGCCAGCAGACAGGGGGCGCACTACGAGCAGTACTTC,CASRQGAHYEQYF
TRBD2,TRBJ2-1,.,TRBV3-1/TRBV3-2,TGTGCCAGCACCAGGACTAGCGGGGGGGCCTATGAGCAGTTCTTC,CASTRTSGGAYEQFF
.,TRBJ2-3,.,TRBV28,TGTGCCAGCCGCTGGGGGCTCACAGATACGCAGTATTTT,CASRWGLTDTQYF
.,TRBJ1-3,once,TRBV12-3/TRBV12-4,TGTGCCAGCAGTTTCGGCTCTGGAAACACCATATATTTT,CASSFGSGNTIYF
TRBD1,TRBJ2-7,few,TRBV7-9,TGTGCCAGCAGCTTATGGACAGGGGGCGGCGAGCAGTACTTC,CASSLWTGGGEQYF
TRBD2,TRBJ2-3,few,TRBV10-3,TGTGCCATCAGTGGACTAGCGGCCACAGATACGCAGTATTTT,CAISGLAATDTQYF
.,TRBJ2-5,.,TRBV3-1/TRBV3-2,TGTGCCAGCAGTCGCGAGGGAGGAATGCAAGAGACCCAGTACTTC,CASSREGGMQETQYF
TRBD1,TRBJ1-2,.,TRBV18,TGTGCCAGCTCACGTTCAGGGGGCGCGGACTATGGCTACACCTTC,CASSRSGGADYGYTF
TRBD2,TRBJ2-3,.,TRBV10-3,TGTGCCATCAGATCTAGCGGGGTGAACACAGATACGCAGTATTTT,CAIRSSGVNTDTQYF
.,TRBJ2-2,.,TRBV30,TGTGCTTGTACTCCTGGACGGGGCGGGGAGCTGTTTTTT,CACTPGRGGELFF
.,TRBJ2-5,.,TRBV27,TGTGCCAGCAGTGCATACGGAGGGATTCAAGAGACCCAGTACTTC,CASSAYGGIQETQYF
TRBD1,TRBJ2-2,.,TRBV5-1,TGCGCCAGCAGCACGAGACAGGGGGAGGAGCTGTTTTTT,CASSTRQGEELFF
TRBD2,TRBJ2-1,.,TRBV11-3,TGTGCCAGCAGCTTAGGAGGGGGGACTAGCTTCGATGAGCAGTTCTTC,CASSLGGGTSFDEQFF